The clone carrying this TCR beta chain was counted between two and nine times. The data derive from a study of T cells in Graves' hyperthyroidism and ophthalmopathy. The V end was cut by 1 base, the J end by 1 base, with 13 bases between. The CDR3 has 15 residues. Germline CDR1 reads DFQATT; CDR2 reads SNEGSKA (reference sequence). Amplification of TCR beta CDR3 regions used RNA as the template. A first-round RT-PCR of the TCR CDR3 used the HTBI primer set. TCRdb re-analysed the multiplex PCR reads in MiXCR, keeping a single row per CDR3 protein. The profile shows roughly 520,000 distinct CDR3 sequences, around 24% of them singletons.

The sequenced sample was blood. This TCR was sampled from a woman younger than 45 with Graves' ophthalmopathy. J is TRBJ2-5 and V is TRBV20-1, with D perhaps TRBD2 (5 bases). The CDR3 DNA is TGCAGTGCTAGAGGCGGGTTGGCGGCCCAAGAGACCCAGTACTTC. It yields the protein CSARGGLAAQETQYF.